The present TCR beta chain was sequenced within a study of blood T cell repertoires in COVID-19. Study information: COVID-19 samples from acute and convalescent phases originated in the United States, Italy and Spain. Nucleic acid was either cDNA or gDNA, and it came from T cells, B-cell-depleted T cells, or PBMCs.

The CDR3 is made up of 18 amino acids. Germline CDR1 and CDR2: LGHNA and YNFKEQ. V was clipped by 0 bases and J by 0 bases; unmatched bases: 9. Per the authors' pipeline: Amplification with reference gene primers provided the estimates of nucleated cell counts. Sequencing used immunoSEQ multiplex PCR; TCRdb keeps in-frame clones, though not all of them. V, J and clone size were drawn from that table, and D and trimming were deduced from the DNA. The sample records 90,000 or so clones, roughly 90% being singletons. The Seattle patients, enrolled during active infection, were followed longitudinally. Material for sequencing was peripheral blood. V and J are TRBV4-2 and TRBJ2-3; 7 nucleotides line up with TRBD2. The TCR sequence derives from a man aged 60 to 69 with COVID-19, enrolled during active disease. This CDR3 is CASSQDRLAATSTDTQYF. In DNA, the CDR3 is TGTGCCAGCAGCCAAGATCGCCTAGCGGCTACTAGCACAGATACGCAGTATTTT.